This T cell receptor (beta chain) was recovered during a study of OX40 agonist ivuxolimab in advanced cancers. Regarding the complete study: Ivuxolimab was a fully human IgG2 agonistic monoclonal antibody targeting the costimulatory receptor OX40 (CD134). Intravenous ivuxolimab was administered to patients every 2 weeks at six dose levels: 0.01, 0.1, 0.3, 1.5, 3 and 10 mg/kg. Among the approximately 50 dose-escalation patients, roughly 20 had hepatocellular carcinoma, 15 or so melanoma, 9 renal cell carcinoma and 9 head and neck cancer. In the dose-escalation cohort, 70% to 90% of patients were male, and the mean age was approximately 60 years with a range of about 20 to 90. Prior anti-PD-1, anti-PD-L1 or anti-CTLA-4 therapy was permitted, and checkpoint inhibitors had been received by around 40% of dose-escalation patients. Three dose-escalation patients achieved partial responses, one with hepatocellular carcinoma and two with cutaneous melanoma. Peripheral TCRbeta sequencing aimed to test whether ivuxolimab altered TCR sequence diversity and caused clonal T-cell expansion. The paper covers the monotherapy dose-escalation part of the phase I ivuxolimab trial, which included N = 52 patients. Here is what the overall study found, with its caveats: At doses of 0.1 to 3.0 mg/kg, clonal expansion of both CD4+ and CD8+ blood T cells was observed from baseline to week 6. In partial responders in the 0.1-3.0 mg/kg groups, normalized peripheral clonal expansion was found to be among the lowest, especially among CD8+ T cells. Low levels of normalized T-cell clonal expansion were also shown by some nonresponding patients. Antigen specificity was not determined for the clonally expanded peripheral T cells. On average, CD8+ T cells showed more expanded clones than CD4+ T cells after ivuxolimab.

CDR1 and CDR2 are read off the germline V gene as SNHLY and FYNNEI. The CDR3 starts with the cysteine, ends with the phenylalanine, and has 13 residues. The sequence is cut down to CDR3 DNA, 39 bases in frame from base 1. V lost 4 bases and J lost 2 bases; the stretch between them is 7 bases long. Genomic DNA was isolated from the sorted cells so that the TCRbeta CDR3 region could be sequenced. The immunoSEQ Assay was used to sequence the TCRbeta CDR3 regions. TCRdb provides this immuneACCESS table in a form limited to in-frame rearrangements. Some clones are lacking; in checked studies, under half of them reflect an unresolved V gene, and why the rest are absent is not known. Within this sample are 90,000 or so clones, with roughly nine tenths of them counted one time only. 2.6% of the sample is taken by the ten largest. Note on this clone: Its antigen is still unknown. Per-nucleotide qualities are absent, and no much larger clonotype sits a single base away.

The trial excluded patients who had a history of autoimmune disease or who were on systemic immunosuppression. In every dose cohort, peripheral blood was drawn for TCR sequencing at baseline, cycle 4 day 1, and cycle 7 day 1. The samples were drawn from a first-in-human, open-label, multicenter phase I dose-escalation trial of ivuxolimab. Adults with locally advanced or metastatic head and neck squamous cell, hepatocellular, melanoma or renal cell carcinoma were enrolled in the trial. CD4+ and CD8+ T cells were sorted separately from peripheral blood before TCR sequencing. The receptor chain draws on TRBV2 and TRBJ2-3, with the D gene call left open. This receptor was obtained from an adult with an advanced solid tumor such as melanoma, head and neck, liver or kidney cancer. The source was CD4+ or CD8+ T cells sorted from blood, collected in a trial of the OX40 agonist ivuxolimab. The bases are TGTGCCAGCAGTGCCGAAGCCACAGATACGCAGTATTTT. It encodes CASSAEATDTQYF.